Below are 5 T cell receptor beta chains sequenced from a single sample in a study of shared clonotypes between healthy human individuals. TCRdb keeps only in-frame clones here, not all; method: immunoSEQ multiplex PCR. The table records nearly 750,000 clones, 72% of them present only once. The specimen was memory CD4+ T cells sorted from blood. The subset was: CD45RA-negative fraction. Source of these receptors: a woman in her thirties in good health.

Regarding this clone: Different DNA sequences within this sample yield the same CDR3. The chain employs TRBV11-2 and TRBJ2-5; either TRBD1 or TRBD2 may fit D (5 bases each). The germline V gene has CDR1 SGHAT and CDR2 FQNNGV. The CDR3 length is 13 residues. V was shortened by 5 bases and J by 2 bases, with 9 bases between the two germline ends. The CDR3 here is CASSRDQQETQYF. DNA of the CDR3: TGTGCCAGCAGCCGGGACCAGCAAGAGACCCAGTACTTC.

Ten or more counts support this clone. In DNA, the CDR3 is TGTGCCAGCAGTTACGGTGGCCACAATGAGCAGTTCTTC. Protein sequence: CASSYGGHNEQFF. The chain couples TRBV6-6 to TRBJ2-1; D gene ambiguous. The V and J ends lost 2 bases and 5 bases respectively, with 7 bases between them. Germline CDR1 is MNHNY and CDR2 is SVGAGI (reference sequence). The CDR3 is made up of 13 amino acids.

J is TRBJ2-4 and V is TRBV5-8; D gene unclear. V was pared by 3 bases and J by 0 bases, with 7 bases between. Germline V lookup: CDR1 SGHTS, CDR2 YDEGEE. This CDR3 has 14 amino acids. The CDR3 is CASSSRRAKNIQYF. CDR3 nucleotide sequence: TGTGCCAGCAGCTCCCGCCGAGCCAAAAACATTCAGTACTTC.

The chain combines TRBV10-3 with TRBJ2-3; D may correspond to TRBD1 or TRBD2 (5 bases each). The CDR3 length is 16 residues. Germline assignment: CDR1 ENHRY and CDR2 SYGVKD. Trimming removed 4 bases from V and 0 bases from J, with 14 bases in between. This CDR3 reads CAISGTGRSSTDTQYF. DNA of the CDR3: TGTGCCATCAGTGGGACGGGGCGGTCTAGCACAGATACGCAGTATTTT.

This clone is a singleton in its sample. V usage is TRBV19 and J usage is TRBJ2-7; 10 bases fit TRBD2. This CDR3 has 19 amino acids. Germline V CDR1 and CDR2: LNHDA, SQIVND (reference sequence). Losses at the gene ends were 6 bases for V and 5 bases for J; bases not matched to a gene: 22. CDR3 coding DNA: TGTGCCAGTAGCATTAGGCCCCTAGCGGGAGATCAAGTTCACCACGAGCAGTACTTC. It codes for CASSIRPLAGDQVHHEQYF.